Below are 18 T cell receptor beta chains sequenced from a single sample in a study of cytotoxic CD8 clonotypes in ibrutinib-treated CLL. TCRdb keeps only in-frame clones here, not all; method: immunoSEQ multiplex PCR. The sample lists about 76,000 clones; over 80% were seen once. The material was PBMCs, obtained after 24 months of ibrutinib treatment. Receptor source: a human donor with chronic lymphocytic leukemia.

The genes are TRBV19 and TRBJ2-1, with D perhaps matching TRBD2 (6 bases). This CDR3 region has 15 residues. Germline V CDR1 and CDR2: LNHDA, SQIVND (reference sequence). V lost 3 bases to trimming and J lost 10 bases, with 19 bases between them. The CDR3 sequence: CASSIGGGPSGEQFF. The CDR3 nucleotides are TGTGCCAGTAGTATCGGGGGAGGCCCCTCAGGGGAGCAGTTCTTC.

The CDR3 here is CASRPLGGRGEQFF. The DNA of the CDR3 is TGTGCCAGCAGGCCATTGGGGGGCCGGGGTGAGCAGTTCTTC. The chain joins TRBV6-1 to TRBJ2-1; D tentatively reads TRBD1 or TRBD2 (6 bases each). Germline V gene data show CDR1 as MNHNS and CDR2 as SASEGT. CDR3 length: 14 amino acids. The V gene lost 6 bases and the J gene lost 9 bases, with 18 bases spanning the gap.

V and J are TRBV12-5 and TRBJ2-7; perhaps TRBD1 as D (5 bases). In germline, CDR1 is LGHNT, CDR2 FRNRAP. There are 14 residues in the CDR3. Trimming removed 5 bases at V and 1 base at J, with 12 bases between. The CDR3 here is CASGPTRVSYEQYF. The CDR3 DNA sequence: TGTGCTAGTGGTCCTACCAGGGTTTCCTACGAGCAGTACTTC. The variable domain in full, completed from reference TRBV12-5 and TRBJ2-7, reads DARVTQTPRHKVTEMGQEVTMRCQPILGHNTVFWYRQTMMQGLELLAYFRNRAPLDDSGMPKDRFSAEMPDATLATLKIQPSEPRDSAVYFCASGPTRVSYEQYFGPGTRLTVT.

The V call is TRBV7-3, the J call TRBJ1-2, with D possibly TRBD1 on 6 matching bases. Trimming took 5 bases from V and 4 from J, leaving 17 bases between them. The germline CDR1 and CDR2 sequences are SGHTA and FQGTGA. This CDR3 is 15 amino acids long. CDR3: CASSPAGTSGYGYTF. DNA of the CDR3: TGTGCCAGCAGCCCTGCTGGGACATCCGGCTATGGCTACACCTTC.

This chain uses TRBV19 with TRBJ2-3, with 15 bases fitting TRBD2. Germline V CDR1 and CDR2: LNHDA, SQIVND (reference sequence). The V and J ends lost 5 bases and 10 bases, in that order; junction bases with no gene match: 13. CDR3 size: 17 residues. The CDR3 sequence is CASSPGLAGGPGRAQYF. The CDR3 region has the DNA TGTGCCAGTAGTCCGGGACTAGCGGGAGGCCCCGGCAGGGCGCAGTATTTT.

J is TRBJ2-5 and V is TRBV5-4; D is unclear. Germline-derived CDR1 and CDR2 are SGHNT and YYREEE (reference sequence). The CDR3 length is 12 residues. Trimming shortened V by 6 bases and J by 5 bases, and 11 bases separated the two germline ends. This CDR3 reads CASNPKGETQYF. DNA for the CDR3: TGTGCCAGCAACCCTAAAGGGGAGACCCAGTACTTC.

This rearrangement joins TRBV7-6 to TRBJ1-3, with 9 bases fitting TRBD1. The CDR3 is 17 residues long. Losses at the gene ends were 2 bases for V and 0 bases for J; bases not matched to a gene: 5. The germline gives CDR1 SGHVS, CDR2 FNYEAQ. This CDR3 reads CASSLRTGALSGNTIYF. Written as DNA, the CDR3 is TGTGCCAGCAGCTTAAGGACAGGGGCCCTCTCTGGAAACACCATATATTTT.

The CDR3 region has the DNA TGTGCCAGCAGTTTCTTGGAGACCCAGTACTTC. Its protein is CASSFLETQYF. The chain joins TRBV28 to TRBJ2-5; no firm D call. Germline CDR1 is MDHEN and CDR2 is SYDVKM. V was trimmed by 3 bases and J by 5 bases, leaving 4 bases between them. This CDR3 comprises 11 residues.

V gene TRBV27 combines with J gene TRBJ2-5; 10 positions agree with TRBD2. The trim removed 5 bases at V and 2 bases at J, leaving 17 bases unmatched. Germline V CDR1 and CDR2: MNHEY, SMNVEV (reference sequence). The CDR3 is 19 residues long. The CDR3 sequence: CASSLTSGVLPWPQETQYF. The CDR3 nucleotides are TGTGCCAGCAGTCTTACTAGCGGGGTATTGCCCTGGCCACAAGAGACCCAGTACTTC.

The CDR3 protein is CASSLGQGENVYTF. The CDR3 DNA follows: TGTGCCAGCAGCTTAGGTCAGGGAGAGAATGTCTACACCTTC. J is TRBJ1-2 and V is TRBV7-6; TRBD1 is a possible D gene (5 bases). The CDR3 loop spans 14 amino acids. The V end lost 1 base, the J end lost 10 bases, and 16 bases lay between the germline ends. Germline values: CDR1 SGHVS, CDR2 FNYEAQ.

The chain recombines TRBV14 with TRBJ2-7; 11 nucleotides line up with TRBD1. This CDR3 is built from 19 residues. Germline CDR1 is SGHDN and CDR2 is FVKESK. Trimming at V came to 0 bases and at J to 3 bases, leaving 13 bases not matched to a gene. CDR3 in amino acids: CASSQDSGTGGFPYYEQYF. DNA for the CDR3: TGTGCCAGCAGCCAAGACTCCGGGACAGGGGGATTCCCTTACTACGAGCAGTACTTC. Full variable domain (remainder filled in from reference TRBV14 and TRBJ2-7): EAGVTQFPSHSVIEKGQTVTLRCDPISGHDNLYWYRRVMGKEIKFLLHFVKESKQDESGMPNNRFLAERTGGTYSTLKVQPAELEDSGVYFCASSQDSGTGGFPYYEQYFGPGTRLTVT.

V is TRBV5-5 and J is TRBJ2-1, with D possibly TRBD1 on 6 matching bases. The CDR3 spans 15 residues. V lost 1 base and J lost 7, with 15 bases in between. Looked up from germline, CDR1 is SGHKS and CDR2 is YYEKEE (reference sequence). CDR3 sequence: CASSLQGRGPNEQFF. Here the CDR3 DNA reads TGTGCCAGCAGCTTGCAGGGGCGAGGGCCTAATGAGCAGTTCTTC.

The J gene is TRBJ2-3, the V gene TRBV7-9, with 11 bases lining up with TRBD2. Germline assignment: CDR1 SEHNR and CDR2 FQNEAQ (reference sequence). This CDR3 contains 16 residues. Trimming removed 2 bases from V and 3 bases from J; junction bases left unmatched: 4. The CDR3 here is CASSLLAGGGTDTQYF. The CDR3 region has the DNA TGTGCCAGCAGCTTACTAGCGGGAGGAGGGACAGATACGCAGTATTTT. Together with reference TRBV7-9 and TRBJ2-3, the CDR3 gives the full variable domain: DTGVSQNPRHKITKRGQNVTFRCDPISEHNRLYWYRQTLGQGPEFLTYFQNEAQLEKSRLLSDRFSAERPKGSFSTLEIQRTEQGDSAMYLCASSLLAGGGTDTQYFGPGTRLTVL.

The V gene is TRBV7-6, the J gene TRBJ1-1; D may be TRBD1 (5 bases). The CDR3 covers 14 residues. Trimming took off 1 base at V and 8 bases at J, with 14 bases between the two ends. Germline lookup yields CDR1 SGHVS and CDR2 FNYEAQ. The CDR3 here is CASSLEGTATEAFF. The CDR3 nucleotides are TGTGCCAGCAGCTTAGAGGGGACCGCAACCGAAGCTTTCTTT.

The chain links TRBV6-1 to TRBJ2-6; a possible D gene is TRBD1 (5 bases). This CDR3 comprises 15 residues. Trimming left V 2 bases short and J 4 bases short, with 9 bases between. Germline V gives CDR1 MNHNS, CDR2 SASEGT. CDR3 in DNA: TGTGCCAGCAGTGAAACCTGGGGCGGGGCCAACGTCCTGACTTTC. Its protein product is CASSETWGGANVLTF.

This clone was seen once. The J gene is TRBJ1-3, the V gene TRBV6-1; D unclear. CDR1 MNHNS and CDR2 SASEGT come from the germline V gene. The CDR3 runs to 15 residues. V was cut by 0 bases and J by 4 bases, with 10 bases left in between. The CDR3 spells CASSEARQSGNTIYF. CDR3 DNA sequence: TGTGCCAGCAGTGAAGCGCGCCAATCCGGAAACACCATATATTTT.

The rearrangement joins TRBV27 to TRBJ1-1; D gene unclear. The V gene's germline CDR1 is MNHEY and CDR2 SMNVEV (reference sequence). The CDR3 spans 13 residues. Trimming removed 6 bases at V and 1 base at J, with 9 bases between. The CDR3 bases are TGTGCCAGCAGCCAGGACCGGAACACTGAAGCTTTCTTT. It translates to CASSQDRNTEAFF.

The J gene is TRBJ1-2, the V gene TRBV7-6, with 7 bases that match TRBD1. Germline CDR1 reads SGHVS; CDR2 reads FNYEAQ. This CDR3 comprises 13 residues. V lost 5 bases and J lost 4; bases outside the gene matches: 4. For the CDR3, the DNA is TGTGCCAGCAGCCTGGACAGGAGCTATGGCTACACCTTC. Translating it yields CASSLDRSYGYTF.